Only one count was recorded for the clone carrying this TCR beta chain. Combining a sample-barcoded 5' primer with a J-beta primer mix, a second PCR ran for roughly 7 to 11 cycles. Each CDR3 protein is one row after TCRdb ran MiXCR on the 5' RACE reads. The sample shows over 1.5 million distinct CDR3 sequences, roughly 49% of them seen only once. This record belongs to a study of blood T cells in healthy people across ages. The receptor was derived from a woman aged 40 to 50 in good health. Material: blood.

The CDR3 loop is CSAQAGGNEQFF. CDR3 nucleotide sequence: TGCAGTGCTCAGGCGGGGGGCAATGAGCAGTTCTTC. The V gene is TRBV20-1, the J gene TRBJ2-1; 8 bases match TRBD2. The V gene end was trimmed by 5 bases and the J gene end by 6 bases; junction bases not matched to a gene: 3. Germline V gene data show CDR1 as DFQATT and CDR2 as SNEGSKA (reference sequence). The CDR3 spans 12 residues.